The 8 T cell receptor beta chains presented below share a single source sample, sequenced in a study of blood T cell repertoires in COVID-19. Profiling relied on immunoSEQ multiplex PCR, and the TCRdb table lists in-frame clones only, not all of them. The sample includes approximately 390,000 clones, roughly 87% of them seen just once. The sequenced material came from PBMCs or T cells enriched from blood (not recorded which). These receptor sequences come from a woman in her forties with acute COVID-19.

V and J are TRBV30 and TRBJ1-6; D possibly corresponds to TRBD1 (6 bases). Germline lookup yields CDR1 GTSNPN and CDR2 SVGIG (reference sequence). CDR3 size: 15 residues. V gave up 0 bases and J gave up 9 bases, with 15 bases separating them. DNA of the CDR3: TGTGCCTGGAGTGTACTGGGGACACGGGGTTCACCCCTCCACTTT. It encodes CAWSVLGTRGSPLHF.

The chain combines TRBV5-8 with TRBJ2-5; D is undetermined. The length of the CDR3 is 13 residues. Trimming shortened V by 0 bases and J by 13 bases, and 16 bases separated the two germline ends. Germline lookup yields CDR1 SGHTS and CDR2 YDEGEE. The CDR3 spells CASSLALSLIGYF. The CDR3 bases are TGTGCCAGCAGCTTGGCCCTCAGTCTTATTGGGTACTTC.

The genes are TRBV11-2 and TRBJ1-3; a weak D match, TRBD1 (6 bases). The CDR3 length is 17 residues. Trimming cost V 3 bases and J 2 bases, with 17 bases left between them. CDR1 and CDR2 (germline): SGHAT, FQNNGV. The CDR3 DNA is TGTGCCAGCAGCTTCTCCGCAGGGGCCCTCGCTGGAAACACCATATATTTT. This gives the protein CASSFSAGALAGNTIYF.

The V gene is TRBV30, the J gene TRBJ1-5; 11 bases line up with TRBD1. With 2 bases clipped from V and 3 bases from J, the junction kept 3 bases outside the gene matches. The germline gives CDR1 GTSNPN, CDR2 SVGIG (reference sequence). The CDR3 has 15 residues. CDR3 sequence: CAWSRDRGINQPQHF. Written as DNA, the CDR3 is TGTGCCTGGAGTCGGGACAGGGGGATCAATCAGCCCCAGCATTTT. Together with reference TRBV30 and TRBJ1-5, the CDR3 gives the full variable domain: SQTIHQWPATLVQPVGSPLSLECTVEGTSNPNLYWYRQAAGRGLQLLFYSVGIGQISSEVPQNLSASRPQDRQFILSSKKLLLSDSGFYLCAWSRDRGINQPQHFGDGTRLSIL.

Points on this clone: At one boundary the junction diverges from the germline segment, which might be a read error. The chain employs TRBV6-5 and TRBJ1-2; 7 bases fit TRBD1. The germline V gene has CDR1 MNHEY and CDR2 SVGAGI. The CDR3 extends over 15 amino acids. The chain's CDR3 is CASMAAGTVPYGYTF. DNA for the CDR3: TGTGCTAGCATGGCGGCCGGGACAGTGCCCTATGGCTACACCTTC.

The chain is built from TRBV5-4 and TRBJ1-2, with D uncertain. Germline V gives CDR1 SGHNT, CDR2 YYREEE (reference sequence). Trimming cost V 3 bases and J 4 bases, with 10 bases left between them. The CDR3 is 13 amino acids. CDR3 coding DNA: TGTGCCAGCAGCTCCCTCGAGGGCTATGGCTACACCTTC. Translation gives CASSSLEGYGYTF.

V gene TRBV4-1 combines with J gene TRBJ1-2, with 8 bases identical to TRBD1. Germline CDR1 reads MGHRA; CDR2 reads YSYEKL. The CDR3 covers 14 residues. The J segment lost 4 bases and the V segment lost 4 bases, leaving 5 bases of the junction unmatched. DNA for the CDR3: TGCGCCAGCAGCCGAACCGGGACAGGCTATGGCTACACCTTC. Encoded protein: CASSRTGTGYGYTF.

The V call is TRBV19, the J call TRBJ1-2; TRBD1 matches 7 bases. This CDR3 region has 14 residues. V trimming: 5 bases; J trimming: 8 bases; junction bases outside the gene matches: 11. Germline V gene sequence: CDR1 LNHDA, CDR2 SQIVND (reference sequence). Here the CDR3 DNA reads TGTGCCAGTAGTCCCTGGGACAGCGCCGGGGGCTACACCTTC. It specifies CASSPWDSAGGYTF.